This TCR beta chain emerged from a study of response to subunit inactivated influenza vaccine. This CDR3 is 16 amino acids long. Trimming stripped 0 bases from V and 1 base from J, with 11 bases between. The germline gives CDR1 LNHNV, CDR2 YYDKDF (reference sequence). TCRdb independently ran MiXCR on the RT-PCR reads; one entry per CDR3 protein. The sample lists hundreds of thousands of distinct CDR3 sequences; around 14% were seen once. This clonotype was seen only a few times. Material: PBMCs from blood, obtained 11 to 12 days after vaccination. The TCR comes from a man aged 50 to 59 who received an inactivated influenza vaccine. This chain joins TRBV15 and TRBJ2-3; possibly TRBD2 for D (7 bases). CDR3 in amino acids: CATSRDRGAGTDTQYF. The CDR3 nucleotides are TGTGCCACCAGCAGAGATCGGGGGGCAGGCACAGATACGCAGTATTTT.